This TCR beta chain was obtained from a study of blood T cell repertoires in COVID-19. Study summary: Specimens from acute and convalescent COVID-19 originated in the United States, Italy and Spain. PBMCs, B-cell-depleted T cells, or T cells were the source of the cDNA or gDNA that made up the material.

Unmatched junction bases numbered 7, after V lost 5 bases and J lost 9 bases. Germline-derived CDR1 and CDR2 are SEHNR and FQNEAQ (reference sequence). The CDR3 length is 13 residues. Per the study methods: Estimated nucleated cell counts came from reference gene primer amplification. Clones were sequenced by immunoSEQ multiplex PCR, and TCRdb holds only the in-frame ones, with some missing. The V and J calls and the clone size are those of that table, but D and trimming were determined from the DNA. The sample has 290,000 or so clones, about nine tenths seen once. The sequenced sample consisted of peripheral blood. This TCR derives from a young man with active or convalescent COVID-19. The chain joins TRBV7-9 to TRBJ2-1, with 7 nucleotides matching TRBD2. CDR3 loop: CASSQGLDGEQFF. The CDR3 DNA sequence: TGTGCCAGCAGCCAAGGACTAGATGGTGAGCAGTTCTTC.